The 13 T cell receptor beta chains below come from one sample, sequenced in a study of T cell responses to AZD1222 COVID-19 vaccine. The protocol was immunoSEQ multiplex PCR, while the TCRdb copy is restricted to in-frame clones and leaves out a portion. The sample lists some 39,000 clones, 80% to 95% seen once, with about 36% in the top ten. The sample consisted of peripheral blood, taken 28 days after the second AZD1222 dose. All receptors come from an adult who received the AZD1222 COVID-19 vaccine.

This chain links TRBV6-5 with TRBJ1-2; a possible D gene is TRBD1 (6 bases). V lost 2 bases and J 7 bases, leaving 17 bases between the germline ends. The CDR3 spans 15 residues. Looked up from germline, CDR1 is MNHEY and CDR2 is SVGAGI. The CDR3 sequence is CASSYEYGGRSGYTF. The CDR3 bases are TGTGCCAGCAGTTACGAGTACGGGGGGCGGAGTGGCTACACCTTC.

V is TRBV15 and J is TRBJ1-5; D may be TRBD1 (5 bases). This CDR3 is 14 amino acids long. Deletions cut 0 bases from V and 3 bases from J, with 6 bases between. Germline assignment: CDR1 LNHNV and CDR2 YYDKDF (reference sequence). The CDR3 nucleotides are TGTGCCACCAGCAGAGAGACAGTCAATCAGCCCCAGCATTTT. It specifies CATSRETVNQPQHF.

The genes are TRBV2 and TRBJ1-1; a weak D match, TRBD1 (5 bases). The CDR3 length is 14 residues. Trimming removed 3 bases from V and 6 bases from J, with 14 bases in between. Germline V CDR1 and CDR2: SNHLY, FYNNEI. The CDR3 reads CASSEEGRGAEAFF. The CDR3 DNA follows: TGTGCCAGCAGTGAGGAGGGCCGAGGGGCTGAAGCTTTCTTT.

The gene calls are TRBV10-1 and TRBJ2-7, with TRBD2 as a possible D gene (6 bases). Trimming cost V 6 bases and J 1 base, with 16 bases left between them. Germline values: CDR1 WNHNN, CDR2 SYGVQD (reference sequence). The CDR3 is made up of 15 amino acids. In nucleotides, the CDR3 is TGCGCCAGCAGGCGGGAACAGCCGAAATCCTACGAGCAGTACTTC. This gives the protein CASRREQPKSYEQYF.

The genes are TRBV20-1 and TRBJ1-2, with TRBD1 identical over 7 bases. The CDR3 has 15 amino acids. Germline CDR1 DFQATT, CDR2 SNEGSKA (reference sequence). Unmatched junction bases numbered 13, after V lost 3 bases and J lost 6 bases. The CDR3 coding sequence is TGCAGTGCTAGTAGAGGGGGCGCCGCCTCCCATGGCTACACCTTC. Translating it yields CSASRGGAASHGYTF.

Written as DNA, the CDR3 is TGTGCCAGCAGTTTATACGACCCCGTGTCGTTGAACACTGAAGCTTTCTTT. Translated: CASSLYDPVSLNTEAFF. The chain couples TRBV27 to TRBJ1-1; D gene uncertain. From germline, CDR1 is MNHEY and CDR2 SMNVEV (reference sequence). This CDR3 comprises 17 residues. Deletions cut 1 base from V and 0 bases from J, with 15 bases between.

The sample holds a few counts of this clone. The chain combines TRBV6-5 with TRBJ1-1, with 12 positions matching TRBD1. The V gene's germline CDR1 is MNHEY and CDR2 SVGAGI. This CDR3 comprises 15 residues. V lost 5 bases to trimming and J lost 7 bases; unmatched junction nucleotides: 8. CDR3 sequence: CASSPNRDRGREAFF. In nucleotides, the CDR3 is TGTGCCAGCAGTCCTAACCGGGACAGGGGGCGTGAAGCTTTCTTT.

The chain carries TRBV12-3 or TRBV12-4 and TRBJ2-7; possible D gene TRBD1, 5 bases. The CDR3 contains 13 residues. V was pared by 3 bases and J by 7 bases, with 13 bases between. As DNA, the CDR3 is TGTGCCAGCAGTTTCCGCAGGGAAGGGGAGCAGTACTTC. This encodes CASSFRREGEQYF.

The chain is built from TRBV5-4 and TRBJ2-5; 9 nucleotides agree with TRBD2. The CDR3 runs to 14 residues. Losses at the gene ends were 4 bases for V and 4 bases for J; bases not matched to a gene: 5. Germline V lookup: CDR1 SGHNT, CDR2 YYREEE (reference sequence). The CDR3 region is CASSPLAGVETQYF. CDR3 coding DNA: TGTGCCAGCAGCCCCTTAGCGGGGGTAGAGACCCAGTACTTC.

V usage is TRBV24-1 and J usage is TRBJ2-7; 10 nucleotides agree with TRBD1. The V and J ends lost 3 bases and 1 base, in that order; junction bases with no gene match: 11. Germline CDR1 reads KGHDR; CDR2 reads SFDVKD. The CDR3 runs 18 residues. The CDR3, as DNA: TGTGCCACCAGTGATCCCAGGGACAGGGGCGACGAATCCTACGAGCAGTACTTC. This gives the protein CATSDPRDRGDESYEQYF.

The chain recombines TRBV7-2 with TRBJ2-1, with TRBD2 identical over 8 bases. This CDR3 has 17 residues. Trimming cost V 4 bases and J 2 bases; bases outside gene matches: 10. CDR1 is SGHTA and CDR2 is FQGNSA in the germline V gene. CDR3: CASSYGEAGEPYNEQFF. The DNA of the CDR3 is TGTGCCAGCAGCTACGGAGAAGCGGGGGAACCCTACAATGAGCAGTTCTTC. Combining the CDR3 with reference TRBV7-2 and TRBJ2-1 gives the whole variable domain GAGVSQSPSNKVTEKGKDVELRCDPISGHTALYWYRQSLGQGLEFLIYFQGNSAPDKSGLPSDRFSAERTGGSVSTLTIQRTQQEDSAVYLCASSYGEAGEPYNEQFFGPGTRLTVL.

The V gene is TRBV20-1, the J gene TRBJ1-2; D unclear. This CDR3 has 17 amino acids. V was pared by 3 bases and J by 1 base, with 21 bases between. Looked up from germline, CDR1 is DFQATT and CDR2 is SNEGSKA (reference sequence). The CDR3 DNA reads TGCAGTGCTAGTCAGATTAAGGTTGGCAGCTATAACTATGGCTACACCTTC. Translated, it gives CSASQIKVGSYNYGYTF.

The chain combines TRBV11-3 with TRBJ1-1; tentatively, D is TRBD1 (5 bases). The CDR3 totals 14 residues. The germline CDR1 and CDR2 sequences are SGHNT and YENEEA. Trimming took off 4 bases at V and 0 bases at J, with 9 bases between the two ends. CDR3 DNA: TGTGCCAGCAGCTCCCAGGGAATGAACACTGAAGCTTTCTTT. This sequence encodes CASSSQGMNTEAFF. The variable domain in full, completed from reference TRBV11-3 and TRBJ1-1, reads EAGVVQSPRYKIIEKKQPVAFWCNPISGHNTLYWYLQNLGQGPELLIRYENEEAVDDSQLPKDRFSAERLKGVDSTLKIQPAELGDSAVYLCASSSQGMNTEAFFGQGTRLTVV.